This is a list of T cell receptor beta chains from one sample in a study of T cells after posttransplantation cyclophosphamide. Libraries were prepared by immunoSEQ multiplex PCR; TCRdb keeps only in-frame clonotypes and omits some of them. The table has roughly 6,800 clones, roughly nine tenths seen once. The sample consisted of PBMCs, taken 1,300 to 1,500 days after allogeneic stem cell transplant with posttransplant cyclophosphamide. These receptors were taken from a female patient aged 50-60 years who received an allogeneic stem cell transplant from a related donor, was CMV-positive, and had no GVHD. A share of the T cells may be of graft donor origin. CDR3s include the opening cysteine and the closing phenylalanine or tryptophan. D genes are given only for firm matches.

TRBV30	.	13	TRBJ1-1	CAWTYTGNTEAFF	TGTGCCTGGACCTATACCGGGAACACTGAAGCTTTCTTT
TRBV30	.	11	TRBJ1-1	CAWSWRQEAFF	TGTGCCTGGAGTTGGAGGCAAGAAGCTTTCTTT
TRBV4-2	TRBD2	17	TRBJ2-5	CASSLTGLAGYQETQYF	TGTGCCAGCAGCCTCACTGGACTAGCGGGCTACCAAGAGACCCAGTACTTC
TRBV15	.	17	TRBJ1-5	CATSREHQTRADQPQHF	TGTGCCACCAGCAGAGAGCACCAAACCAGGGCGGATCAGCCCCAGCATTTT
TRBV4-3	TRBD2	19	TRBJ2-1	CASSQELLAGERSYNEQFF	TGCGCCAGCAGCCAAGAACTGTTAGCGGGAGAGAGGTCCTACAATGAGCAGTTCTTC
TRBV5-4	.	15	TRBJ1-6	CASSLAQGNNSPLHF	TGTGCCAGCAGCTTGGCGCAGGGGAATAATTCACCCCTCCACTTT
TRBV9	.	13	TRBJ1-1	CASSVLYDTEAFF	TGTGCCAGCAGCGTACTCTATGACACTGAAGCTTTCTTT
TRBV7-7	.	15	TRBJ2-3	CASSLDSGSTDTQYF	TGTGCCAGCAGCTTAGACAGCGGTAGCACAGATACGCAGTATTTT
TRBV9	TRBD1	19	TRBJ1-2	CASSAPAGTGRIHNYGYTF	TGTGCCAGCAGCGCACCCGCCGGGACAGGGAGGATACATAACTATGGCTACACCTTC
TRBV9	TRBD2	15	TRBJ2-1	CASSVATSGRGEQFF	TGTGCCAGCAGCGTAGCGACTAGCGGGAGAGGCGAGCAGTTCTTC
TRBV7-9	.	16	TRBJ1-3	CASSLVTAISGNTIYF	TGTGCCAGCAGCTTAGTGACAGCGATCTCTGGAAACACCATATATTTT
TRBV5-1	.	16	TRBJ1-3	CASSLEGPAAGNTIYF	TGCGCCAGCAGCTTGGAAGGCCCCGCGGCTGGAAACACCATATATTTT
TRBV30	.	16	TRBJ2-6	CAWSVLWGAGANVLTF	TGTGCCTGGAGTGTACTCTGGGGGGCTGGGGCCAACGTCCTGACTTTC
TRBV7-6	.	21	TRBJ2-2	CASSLLGPGRSSRKGPGELFF	TGTGCCAGCAGCTTATTGGGACCGGGGAGGTCTAGTAGGAAAGGTCCCGGGGAGCTGTTTTTT
TRBV28	.	14	TRBJ2-7	CASSSGHQSYEQYF	TGTGCCAGCAGTTCAGGACATCAATCCTACGAGCAGTACTTC
TRBV30	.	14	TRBJ1-1	CAWSVPEDGTEAFF	TGTGCCTGGAGTGTACCGGAGGATGGCACTGAAGCTTTCTTT
TRBV19	.	15	TRBJ2-5	CASSKVRGSAETQYF	TGTGCCAGTAGTAAAGTGAGGGGGTCAGCGGAGACCCAGTACTTC
TRBV2	TRBD1	15	TRBJ1-5	CASSAQGVSNQPQHF	TGTGCCAGCAGCGCCCAGGGGGTAAGCAATCAGCCCCAGCATTTT
TRBV28	TRBD1	13	TRBJ1-5	CASSPDRVQPQHF	TGTGCCAGCAGTCCGGACAGGGTCCAGCCCCAGCATTTT
TRBV27	TRBD1	14	TRBJ2-5	CASSGDRGRETQYF	TGTGCCAGCAGTGGGGACAGGGGGAGAGAGACCCAGTACTTC
TRBV6-5	.	12	TRBJ1-2	CASSYRGYGYTF	TGTGCCAGCAGTTACCGGGGCTATGGCTACACCTTC
TRBV2	.	15	TRBJ1-5	CASSEDLGGDQPQHF	TGTGCCAGCAGTGAAGATTTGGGAGGAGATCAGCCCCAGCATTTT
TRBV6-6	TRBD1	16	TRBJ2-2	CASSFRTGRNTGELFF	TGTGCCAGCAGTTTCCGGACAGGGCGGAACACCGGGGAGCTGTTTTTT
TRBV14	.	15	TRBJ2-5	CASSQVRGMHETQYF	TGTGCCAGCAGCCAAGTTCGCGGGATGCATGAGACCCAGTACTTC
TRBV10-3	TRBD2	14	TRBJ2-7	CAISGRGGVHEQYF	TGTGCCATCAGTGGGAGGGGAGGGGTTCACGAGCAGTACTTC
TRBV25-1	.	14	TRBJ2-1	CASSYGRVSNEQFF	TGTGCCAGCAGTTATGGCAGGGTGAGCAATGAGCAGTTCTTC
TRBV14	.	17	TRBJ2-2	CASSQDFWATNTGELFF	TGTGCCAGCAGCCAAGATTTTTGGGCCACCAACACCGGGGAGCTGTTTTTT
TRBV7-3	TRBD2	20	TRBJ2-3	CASSLFPPPGLAMVADTQYF	TGTGCCAGCAGCTTATTCCCCCCACCGGGACTAGCGATGGTCGCAGATACGCAGTATTTT
TRBV7-3	TRBD2	18	TRBJ2-5	CASSLRGTSGRLEETQYF	TGTGCCAGCAGCTTGAGGGGGACTAGCGGCCGTCTAGAGGAGACCCAGTACTTC
TRBV11-2	TRBD2	17	TRBJ2-5	CASSRRVASGIQETQYF	TGTGCCAGCAGCCGGAGGGTAGCTAGCGGGATCCAAGAGACCCAGTACTTC
TRBV7-6	.	13	TRBJ2-1	CASSPLGYNEQFF	TGTGCCAGCAGCCCACTAGGCTACAATGAGCAGTTCTTC
TRBV2	TRBD1	12	TRBJ2-5	CAGQGAEKTQYF	TGTGCCGGACAGGGGGCGGAAAAGACCCAGTACTTC
TRBV19	.	16	TRBJ1-5	CASSIIGGGGRWPQHF	TGTGCCAGTAGTATAATTGGGGGCGGGGGGCGGTGGCCCCAGCATTTT
TRBV27	TRBD2	15	TRBJ2-7	CASSFSSGPSYEQYF	TGTGCCAGCAGTTTCTCTAGCGGGCCTTCCTACGAGCAGTACTTC